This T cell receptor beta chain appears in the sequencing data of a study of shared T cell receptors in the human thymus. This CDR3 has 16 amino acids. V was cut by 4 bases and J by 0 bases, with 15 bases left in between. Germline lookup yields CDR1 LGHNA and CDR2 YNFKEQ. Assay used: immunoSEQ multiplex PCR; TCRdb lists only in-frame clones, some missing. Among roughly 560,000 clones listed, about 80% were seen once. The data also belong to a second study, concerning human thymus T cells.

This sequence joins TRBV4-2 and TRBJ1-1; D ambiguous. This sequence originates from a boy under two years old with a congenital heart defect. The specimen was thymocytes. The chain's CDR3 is CASSPEFLQMNTEAFF. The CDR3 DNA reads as TGTGCCAGCAGCCCCGAATTTTTGCAGATGAACACTGAAGCTTTCTTT.